The 5 T cell receptor beta chains below were found in one sample sequenced in a study of vaccination and CD4 T cells after COVID-19. The Oncomine TCR Beta short-read assay was what sequenced the DNA obtained from cultured CD4+ T cells. TCRdb used MiXCR to reprocess the PCR reads, holding one entry per CDR3 protein. The sample holds 11,000 to 15,000 distinct CDR3 sequences, about 30% seen once. For these TCRs, the target antigens are not known. Documented treatment: roughly ten-day PBMC culture with coronavirus spike peptide pools or control peptides (ViraFEST assay). Sequenced: cultured CD4+ T cells from blood. The receptors were gathered from a human donor with COVID-19.

This clonotype was seen a few times. The chain combines TRBV15 with TRBJ1-3; D is perhaps TRBD1 (5 bases). The CDR3 contains 14 residues. V was clipped by 1 base and J by 4 bases, with 8 bases between them. Germline V gene sequence: CDR1 LNHNV, CDR2 YYDKDF (reference sequence). CDR3 region: CATSRGGGGNTIYF. CDR3 coding DNA: TGTGCCACCAGCAGAGGGGGCGGCGGAAACACCATATATTTT.

This clonotype was seen only a few times. The J gene is TRBJ2-7, the V gene TRBV20-1; D is perhaps TRBD1 or TRBD2 (5 bases each). The length of the CDR3 is 14 residues. V gave up 3 bases and J gave up 7 bases, with 19 bases separating them. Germline assignment: CDR1 DFQATT and CDR2 SNEGSKA (reference sequence). The CDR3 coding sequence is TGCAGTGCTAGGAGGGGTTCCTTCCCATCTGAGCAGTACTTC. This gives the protein CSARRGSFPSEQYF.

V and J are TRBV4-1 and TRBJ2-5; TRBD1 agrees at 7 bases. The CDR3 spans 14 residues. Germline CDR1 MGHRA, CDR2 YSYEKL. With V trimmed by 4 bases and J by 8 bases, 10 bases remained unmatched. The CDR3 DNA sequence: TGCGCCAGCAGCCCTTGGGACAGCCCAGACACCCAGTACTTC. Protein: CASSPWDSPDTQYF.

V and J are TRBV6-5 and TRBJ1-1; 9 bases agree with TRBD1. CDR3 length: 15 residues. Germline CDR1 and CDR2: MNHEY and SVGAGI. Germline trimming cut 3 bases from V and 5 bases from J; bases unmatched to any gene: 7. DNA for the CDR3: TGTGCCAGCAGTTATACGACAGGGGGTCGAACTGAAGCTTTCTTT. Its protein is CASSYTTGGRTEAFF.

The chain links TRBV6-1 to TRBJ1-1, with D hard to call. Germline V CDR1 and CDR2: MNHNS, SASEGT. Trimming took 8 bases from V and 0 from J, leaving 10 bases between them. The CDR3 is made up of 13 amino acids. The DNA for the CDR3 is TGTGCCAGCGCGGGCAACATGAACACTGAAGCTTTCTTT. Translating it yields CASAGNMNTEAFF.